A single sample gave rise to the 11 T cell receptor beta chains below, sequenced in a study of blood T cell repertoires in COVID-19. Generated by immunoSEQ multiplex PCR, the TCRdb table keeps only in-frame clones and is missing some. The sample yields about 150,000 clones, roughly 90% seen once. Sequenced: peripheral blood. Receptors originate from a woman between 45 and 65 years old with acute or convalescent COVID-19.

The CDR3, as DNA: TGTGCCAGCAGCGTAGGGGGTCAGGGTAAAAACATTCAGTACTTC. As protein: CASSVGGQGKNIQYF. The chain links TRBV9 to TRBJ2-4; maybe TRBD1 (5 bases). Per the germline V gene, CDR1 is SGDLS and CDR2 is YYNGEE. The V gene lost 0 bases and the J gene lost 4 bases, with 11 bases spanning the gap. The CDR3 has 15 amino acids.

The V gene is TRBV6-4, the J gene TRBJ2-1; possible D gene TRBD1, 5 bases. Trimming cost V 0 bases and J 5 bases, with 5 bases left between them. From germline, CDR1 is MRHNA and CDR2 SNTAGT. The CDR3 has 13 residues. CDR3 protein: CASSDSDNNEQFF. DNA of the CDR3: TGTGCCAGCAGTGACTCGGACAACAATGAGCAGTTCTTC.

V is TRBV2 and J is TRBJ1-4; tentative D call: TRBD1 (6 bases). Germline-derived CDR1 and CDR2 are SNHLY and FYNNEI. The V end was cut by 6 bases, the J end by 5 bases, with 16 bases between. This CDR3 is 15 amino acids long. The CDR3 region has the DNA TGTGCCAGCAGGGCCTCAGGGGCCACGAATGAAAAACTGTTTTTT. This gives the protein CASRASGATNEKLFF.

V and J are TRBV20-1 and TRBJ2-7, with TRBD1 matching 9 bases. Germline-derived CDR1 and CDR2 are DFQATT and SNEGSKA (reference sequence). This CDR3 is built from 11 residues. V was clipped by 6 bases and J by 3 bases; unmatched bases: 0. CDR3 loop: CSADRGYEQYF. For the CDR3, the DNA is TGCAGTGCGGACAGGGGCTACGAGCAGTACTTC.

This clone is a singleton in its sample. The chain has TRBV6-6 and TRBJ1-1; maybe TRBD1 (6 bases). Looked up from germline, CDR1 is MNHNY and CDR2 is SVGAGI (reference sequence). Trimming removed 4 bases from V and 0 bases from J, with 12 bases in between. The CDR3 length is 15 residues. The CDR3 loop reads CASSWRTGLNTEAFF. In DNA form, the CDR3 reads TGTGCCAGCAGTTGGAGAACAGGGTTGAACACTGAAGCTTTCTTT.

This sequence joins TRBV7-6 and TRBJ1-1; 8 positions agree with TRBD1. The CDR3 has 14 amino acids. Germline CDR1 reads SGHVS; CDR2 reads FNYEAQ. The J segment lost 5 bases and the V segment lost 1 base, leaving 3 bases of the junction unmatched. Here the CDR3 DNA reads TGTGCCAGCAGCTTAGGGACAGGGACGACTGAAGCTTTCTTT. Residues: CASSLGTGTTEAFF.

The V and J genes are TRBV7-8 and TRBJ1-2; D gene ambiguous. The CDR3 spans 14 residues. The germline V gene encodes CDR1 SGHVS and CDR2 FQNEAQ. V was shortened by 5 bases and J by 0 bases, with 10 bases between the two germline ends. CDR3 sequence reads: CASSLSNANYGYTF. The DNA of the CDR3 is TGTGCCAGCAGCCTCAGTAATGCTAACTATGGCTACACCTTC.

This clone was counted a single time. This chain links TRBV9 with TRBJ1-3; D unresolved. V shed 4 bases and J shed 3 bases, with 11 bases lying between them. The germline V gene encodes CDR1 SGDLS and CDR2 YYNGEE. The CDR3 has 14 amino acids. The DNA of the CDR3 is TGTGCCAGCAGCTCCCGGACTGGTGGAAACACCATATATTTT. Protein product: CASSSRTGGNTIYF.

The CDR3 reads CASSYDGGHEQYF. The CDR3 nucleotides read TGTGCCAGCAGTTACGACGGGGGTCACGAGCAGTACTTC. The chain has TRBV6-5 and TRBJ2-7; a weak D match, TRBD2 (6 bases). CDR1 and CDR2 (germline): MNHEY, SVGAGI. The CDR3 consists of 13 residues. Trimming removed 2 bases at V and 5 bases at J, with 10 bases between.

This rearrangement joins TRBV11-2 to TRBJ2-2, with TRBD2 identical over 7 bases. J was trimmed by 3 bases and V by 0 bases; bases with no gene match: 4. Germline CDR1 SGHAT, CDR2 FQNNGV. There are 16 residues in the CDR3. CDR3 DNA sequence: TGTGCCAGCAGCTTAGACGAGGGGAGGGACACCGGGGAGCTGTTTTTT. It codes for CASSLDEGRDTGELFF.

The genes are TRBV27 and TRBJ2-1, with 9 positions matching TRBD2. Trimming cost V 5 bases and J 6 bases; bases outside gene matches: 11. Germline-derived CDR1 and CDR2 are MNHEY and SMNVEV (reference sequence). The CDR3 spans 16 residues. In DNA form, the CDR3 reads TGTGCCAGCAGTCCTCTAAGCGGGGGGTCGGGCAATGAGCAGTTCTTC. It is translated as CASSPLSGGSGNEQFF.